Given below is one T cell receptor beta chain in context. Its antigen is not identified. PCR was performed using 60 Vbeta and 13 Jbeta primers. Some clones are missing from TCRdb's copy, which holds only in-frame ones; the method was immunoSEQ multiplex PCR. Among over 100,000 clones listed, roughly three quarters were seen once. This specimen belongs to a study of cytomegalovirus exposure and HLA in healthy donors. Regarding the study as a whole: Most likely, a cluster of highly shared sequence variants arose as a sequencing artifact. In a later analysis, TCR beta V- and J-gene trimming was associated with a missense DCLRE1C variant. Cytomegalovirus association was assigned to under 200 TCR beta chains. Reportedly, a later analysis found an Asian-associated ancestry cluster had fewer N-insertions than the roughly 700-donor mean.

There are 13 residues in the CDR3. V lost 4 bases and J lost 7; bases outside the gene matches: 5. Germline V gene lookup returns CDR1 MDHEN and CDR2 SYDVKM. The genes are TRBV28 and TRBJ2-7; TRBD1 matches at 9 bases. The sample consisted of PBMCs. The source is a male donor in good health and CMV-seropositive. The DNA for the CDR3 is TGTGCCAGCAGTTCCCCAGGGACAGGGGAGCAGTACTTC. Translating gives CASSSPGTGEQYF.